This is a list of T cell receptor beta chains from one sample in a study of cytomegalovirus exposure and HLA in healthy donors. TCRdb's table, derived via immunoSEQ multiplex PCR, lists solely in-frame clones and lacks some. The sample yields about 63,000 clones, more than 80% seen once. Source material: PBMCs. These receptors originate from a woman aged 18-35 years in good health and CMV-seronegative. The CDR3 runs from the conserved cysteine through the conserved F or W. Rows give clone size only sometimes, using once, few, many, or a class for an expanded clone.

clone size	V gene	J gene	CDR3 protein
NA	TRBV4-2	TRBJ2-4	CASSQSVKNIQYF
NA	TRBV27	TRBJ1-5	CASSFGRYQPQHF
NA	TRBV7-9	TRBJ2-3	CASSSGRVGSTDTQYF
NA	TRBV2	TRBJ1-5	CASSVGRRDTGNQPQHF
NA	TRBV6-1	TRBJ1-5	CASSTGGTVNQPQHF
NA	TRBV25-1	TRBJ2-2	CASSDWRVPGELFF
many	TRBV7-2	TRBJ1-3	CASSPDRTGAGNTIYF
many	TRBV19	TRBJ2-3	CASRLEGTDTQYF
NA	TRBV15	TRBJ2-4	CATSRGQGDLNIQYF
NA	TRBV5-8	TRBJ1-3	CASSSRQGAFGNTIYF
NA	TRBV6-6	TRBJ1-2	CASSYANGYTF
NA	TRBV4-1	TRBJ2-1	CASSHRGLAGGRNEQFF
NA	TRBV9	TRBJ2-1	CASSEWDSSSYNEQFF
NA	TRBV30	TRBJ2-1	CAWSVLYEQFF
NA	TRBV11-1	TRBJ2-1	CASSLEARREQFF
NA	TRBV10-2	TRBJ2-1	CASSDSRGLAGEEQFF
NA	TRBV11-2	TRBJ1-1	CASSLGGTGNTEAFF
NA	TRBV4-1	TRBJ1-4	CASSPMGRSNEKLFF
NA	TRBV27	TRBJ2-7	CASRGQGLGSYEQYF
NA	TRBV7-9	TRBJ2-7	CASRLTSGSDEQYF
NA	TRBV19	TRBJ1-4	CASSMGQGLVEKLFF
NA	TRBV7-9	TRBJ1-2	CASCSATGPYDGYTF
NA	TRBV11-2	TRBJ2-3	CASSSHSGESQYF
NA	TRBV5-1	TRBJ1-1	CASSLVRDNTEAFF
NA	TRBV6-1	TRBJ2-3	CASIGGAADTQYF
NA	TRBV28	TRBJ1-2	CASKQGRRFNYGYTF
NA	TRBV11-2	TRBJ2-5	CASSLAPLPRETQYF
NA	TRBV7-9	TRBJ2-1	CASAAADGSEQFF
NA	TRBV2	TRBJ1-4	CAGRIPTNEKLFF
NA	TRBV7-9	TRBJ1-4	CASRGIPNEKLFF
few	TRBV6-4	TRBJ2-3	CASSDTSGGADTQYF
NA	TRBV19	TRBJ1-3	CASSPRQDGNTIYF
NA	TRBV6-5	TRBJ1-2	CASSIPGQGNGYTF
NA	TRBV7-7	TRBJ2-6	CASSPSSGANVLTF
NA	TRBV2	TRBJ1-1	CAGTGRTEAFF
NA	TRBV7-2	TRBJ2-2	CASSLAGGDTGELFF
NA	TRBV27	TRBJ2-1	CASSWTYRTSGSRSYNEQFF